This note documents a single TCR beta chain sequence. No antigen is known for it. This entry comes from a study of monozygotic twins with inflammatory bowel disease. Study-wide findings and caveats: Healthy co-twins exceeded IBD patients in TCRbeta diversity as measured by inverse Simpson. Clonotype overlap with others was lower in IBD patients than in healthy twins, a difference that was greatest with disease activity.

Each CDR3 protein gets one entry in TCRdb, which reprocessed the 5' RACE reads and gives no DNA. The sample data list around 380,000 distinct CDR3 sequences. Input material: blood. This TCR was sampled from a human donor with ulcerative colitis or Crohn's disease, or a healthy co-twin of an affected twin (not recorded which).

The CDR3 sequence: CASSPAGTRFFNEQFF. The chain uses TRBV11-2 and TRBJ2-1; as DNA is missing, the TRBD2 call by TCRdb cannot be tested. CDR1 SGHAT and CDR2 FQNNGV come from the germline V gene. The CDR3 totals 16 residues.